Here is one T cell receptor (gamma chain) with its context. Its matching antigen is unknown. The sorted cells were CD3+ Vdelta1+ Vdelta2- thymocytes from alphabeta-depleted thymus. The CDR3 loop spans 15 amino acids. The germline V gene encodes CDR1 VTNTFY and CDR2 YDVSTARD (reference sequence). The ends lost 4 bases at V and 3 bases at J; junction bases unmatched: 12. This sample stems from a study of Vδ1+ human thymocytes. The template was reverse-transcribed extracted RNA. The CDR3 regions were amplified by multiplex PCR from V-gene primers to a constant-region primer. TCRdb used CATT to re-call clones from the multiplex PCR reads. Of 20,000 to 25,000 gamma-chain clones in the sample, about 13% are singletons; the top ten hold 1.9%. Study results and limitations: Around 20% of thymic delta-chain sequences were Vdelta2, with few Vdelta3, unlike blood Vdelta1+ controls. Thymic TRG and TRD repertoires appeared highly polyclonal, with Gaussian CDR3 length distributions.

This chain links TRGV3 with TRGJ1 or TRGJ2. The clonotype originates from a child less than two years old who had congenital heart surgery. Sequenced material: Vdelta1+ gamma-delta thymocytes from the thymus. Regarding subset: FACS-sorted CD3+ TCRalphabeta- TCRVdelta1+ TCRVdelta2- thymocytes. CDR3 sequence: CATWDPRHFYYKKLF. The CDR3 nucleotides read TGTGCCACCTGGGATCCCAGACATTTTTATTATAAGAAACTCTTT.